This T cell receptor (beta chain) was observed in a study of cytomegalovirus exposure and HLA in healthy donors. Study outcomes and limitations: In a later analysis, TCR beta V- and J-gene trimming was associated with a missense DCLRE1C variant. Accurate prediction of most subjects' HLA-A and HLA-B alleles from TCR beta sequences was reported.

Points on this clone: Its antigen is still unknown. The junction differs from germline at one of its ends, possibly a read error.

Both 60 Vbeta primers and 13 Jbeta primers went into the PCR. Only in-frame clones appear in the TCRdb table, and some are missing; sequencing was by immunoSEQ multiplex PCR. The sample contains 70,000 to 100,000 clones, approximately 70% of which appear only once. This CDR3 contains 15 residues. Germline V gene data show CDR1 as SSHAT and CDR2 as FNYEAQ (reference sequence). Among the donors, all were healthy bone marrow donors. The sequencing input was PBMCs. This chain connects TRBV7-7 to TRBJ2-1, with 10 bases identical to TRBD2. The source is a man aged 50 to 60 in good health and CMV-seronegative. The DNA for the CDR3 is TGTGCTAGCAGCTTACAACTAGCGGGATACAATGAGCAGTTCTTC. Protein sequence: CASSLQLAGYNEQFF.